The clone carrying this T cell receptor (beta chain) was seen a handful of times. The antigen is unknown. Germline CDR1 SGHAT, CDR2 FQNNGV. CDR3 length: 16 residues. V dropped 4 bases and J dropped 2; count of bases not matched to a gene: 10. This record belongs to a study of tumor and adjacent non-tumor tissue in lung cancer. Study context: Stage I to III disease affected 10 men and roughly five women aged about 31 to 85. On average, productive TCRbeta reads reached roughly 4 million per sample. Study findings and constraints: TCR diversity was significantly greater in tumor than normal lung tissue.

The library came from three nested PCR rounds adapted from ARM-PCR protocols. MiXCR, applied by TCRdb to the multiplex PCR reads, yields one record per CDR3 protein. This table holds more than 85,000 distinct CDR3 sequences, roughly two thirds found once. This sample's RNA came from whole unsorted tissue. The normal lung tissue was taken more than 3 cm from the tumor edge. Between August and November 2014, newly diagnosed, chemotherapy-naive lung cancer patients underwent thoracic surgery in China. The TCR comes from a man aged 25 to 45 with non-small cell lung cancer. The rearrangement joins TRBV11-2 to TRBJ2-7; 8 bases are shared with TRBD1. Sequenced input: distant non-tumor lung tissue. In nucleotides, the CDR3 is TGTGCCAGCAGCTACGCCCTCTGGACAGGGACCTACGAGCAGTACTTC. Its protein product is CASSYALWTGTYEQYF.